The source of this T cell receptor beta chain is a study of blood T cell repertoires in COVID-19. The overall study: From T cells, B-cell-depleted T cells, or PBMCs came the material, which was cDNA or gDNA.

With 0 bases clipped from V and 2 bases from J, the junction kept 7 bases outside the gene matches. This CDR3 is 17 amino acids long. CDR1 is LGHNA, CDR2 YNFKEQ, per germline. Original handling: Using reference gene primer amplification, nucleated cell counts were estimated. The protocol was immunoSEQ multiplex PCR, while the TCRdb copy is restricted to in-frame clones and leaves out a portion. The V and J calls and clone size are taken from that table; D and trimming were inferred from the DNA. The table shows some 340,000 clones, with 90% occurring only once. Participants came from under 30 US areas, aged about 18 to 95 years. Donors were grouped by their self-reported clinical history.

V is TRBV4-2 and J is TRBJ1-5; 7 bases agree with TRBD1. The TCR sequence derives from a woman in her thirties who had been exposed to COVID-19. Material: PBMCs or T cells enriched from blood (not recorded which). The CDR3 coding sequence is TGTGCCAGCAGCCAAGAAGGGGGCGCTCTAGGCAATCAGCCCCAGCATTTT. It encodes CASSQEGGALGNQPQHF.